This T cell receptor beta chain was sequenced in a study of blood T cell repertoires in COVID-19. Whole-study context: The United States, Italy and Spain were the sources of the acute and convalescent COVID-19 samples. PBMCs, B-cell-depleted T cells, or T cells were the source of the cDNA or gDNA that made up the material.

In the source study's methods: For nucleated cells, counts were estimated from reference gene primer amplification. This table comes from immunoSEQ multiplex PCR, and its TCRdb copy is limited to in-frame clones, with some not included. V and J calls and clone size are those listed in that table; D and trimming were worked out from the DNA. The table has tens of thousands of clones, approximately 88% seen once. The sequencing input was peripheral blood. The receptor was isolated from a woman in her sixties or seventies with acute or convalescent COVID-19.

The CDR3, as DNA: TGTGCCAGCAGTGATTACAGGGTCGATTCACCCCTCCACTTT. It is translated as CASSDYRVDSPLHF. The J gene is TRBJ1-6, the V gene TRBV2; D is possibly TRBD1 (6 bases). Germline V gene sequence: CDR1 SNHLY, CDR2 FYNNEI. The CDR3 length is 14 residues. V was cut by 3 bases and J by 8 bases, with 11 bases left in between.